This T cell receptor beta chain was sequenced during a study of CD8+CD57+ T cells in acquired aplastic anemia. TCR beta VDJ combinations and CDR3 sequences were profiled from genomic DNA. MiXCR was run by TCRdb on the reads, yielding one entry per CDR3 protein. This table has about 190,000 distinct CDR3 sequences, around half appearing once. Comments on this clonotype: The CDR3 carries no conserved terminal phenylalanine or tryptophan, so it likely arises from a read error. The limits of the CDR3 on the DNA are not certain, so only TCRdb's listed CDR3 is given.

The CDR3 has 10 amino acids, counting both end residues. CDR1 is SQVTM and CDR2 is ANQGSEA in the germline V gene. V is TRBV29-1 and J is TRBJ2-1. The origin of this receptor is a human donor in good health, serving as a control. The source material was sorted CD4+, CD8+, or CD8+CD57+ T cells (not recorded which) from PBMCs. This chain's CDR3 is CSVADTEQSL.